The 3 T cell receptor beta chains below were found in one sample sequenced in a study of cytomegalovirus exposure and HLA in healthy donors. Method: immunoSEQ multiplex PCR; TCRdb's copy keeps in-frame clones and lacks some. The sample lists around 150,000 clones; roughly 89% were seen once. The sample comprised PBMCs. Source of these receptors: a woman between 18 and 29 years old in good health and CMV-seropositive.

The rearrangement links TRBV10-3 to TRBJ2-5, with D possibly TRBD1 on 6 matching bases. The germline V gene has CDR1 ENHRY and CDR2 SYGVKD. The CDR3 has 16 amino acids. V lost 4 bases and J 3 bases, leaving 18 bases between the germline ends. The CDR3 sequence: CAISAPGHLWEETQYF. The CDR3 coding sequence is TGTGCCATCAGTGCCCCGGGACACCTCTGGGAAGAGACCCAGTACTTC.

The genes are TRBV6-5 and TRBJ2-7, with 7 bases aligning to TRBD2. The CDR3 runs 14 residues. Germline assignment: CDR1 MNHEY and CDR2 SVGAGI. J lost 2 bases, V lost 5 bases, and 6 bases had no gene match. The CDR3 region is CASSEAGAAYEQYF. The CDR3 DNA reads as TGTGCCAGCAGTGAGGCGGGAGCGGCCTACGAGCAGTACTTC.

The V call is TRBV6-5, the J call TRBJ2-3, with D unresolved. CDR1 and CDR2 (germline): MNHEY, SVGAGI. The CDR3 spans 12 residues. V shed 4 bases and J shed 8 bases, with 10 bases lying between them. CDR3 sequence (DNA): TGTGCCAGCAGTTCCCCGGAGAGTACGCAGTATTTT. Translation gives CASSSPESTQYF.